The 5 T cell receptor beta chains below all came from one sample that was sequenced in a study of blood T cell repertoires in COVID-19. The assay was immunoSEQ multiplex PCR, and TCRdb's table has in-frame clones only and misses some. The table has tens of thousands of clones, approximately 78% seen once. The sequencing sample was made of peripheral blood. All receptors come from a human donor in a cohort sampled during active COVID-19.

This clone was counted between two and nine times. CDR3 sequence (DNA): TGCGCCAGCAGCTTGGTGGTTGGGGCCACTGAAGCTTTCTTT. The encoded protein is CASSLVVGATEAFF. The chain carries TRBV5-1 and TRBJ1-1; the D gene is possibly TRBD1 (5 bases). V was clipped by 0 bases and J by 4 bases, with 10 bases between them. The CDR3 has 14 residues. In germline, CDR1 is SGHRS, CDR2 YFSETQ.

This chain uses TRBV4-2 with TRBJ2-1; the D is unclear. The V end was cut by 0 bases, the J end by 4 bases, with 10 bases between. This CDR3 region has 15 residues. The germline V gene has CDR1 LGHNA and CDR2 YNFKEQ. The CDR3 here is CASSQERIGYNEQFF. The CDR3 DNA follows: TGTGCCAGCAGCCAAGAGCGGATAGGATACAATGAGCAGTTCTTC.

This chain uses TRBV5-6 with TRBJ1-4; TRBD1 matches at 9 bases. The V segment lost 4 bases and the J segment 8 bases; nucleotides outside the gene matches: 9. CDR3 length equals 15 residues. Germline V gives CDR1 SGHDT, CDR2 YYEEEE. CDR3 bases: TGTGCCAGCAGCCGCCTGGGGACAGGGATAGAAAAACTGTTTTTT. Its protein is CASSRLGTGIEKLFF.

This clone was seen only a few times. The chain uses TRBV5-1 and TRBJ2-7; the match to TRBD2 covers 7 bases. The CDR3 runs to 14 residues. V lost 3 bases, J lost 2 bases, and 5 bases stayed unmatched. The germline CDR1 and CDR2 sequences are SGHRS and YFSETQ. CDR3 sequence reads: CASSWGGPTYEQYF. The CDR3 nucleotides are TGCGCCAGCAGCTGGGGAGGGCCCACCTACGAGCAGTACTTC.

Judged by abundance, this clone is medium-sized. V usage is TRBV27 and J usage is TRBJ2-7; 7 bases fit TRBD1. V lost 4 bases and J lost 7; bases outside the gene matches: 13. Germline V CDR1 and CDR2: MNHEY, SMNVEV (reference sequence). This CDR3 spans 15 amino acids. CDR3 coding DNA: TGTGCCAGCAGTTCAAGACAGGGCTGGCTTGGGGAGCAGTACTTC. It yields the protein CASSSRQGWLGEQYF.